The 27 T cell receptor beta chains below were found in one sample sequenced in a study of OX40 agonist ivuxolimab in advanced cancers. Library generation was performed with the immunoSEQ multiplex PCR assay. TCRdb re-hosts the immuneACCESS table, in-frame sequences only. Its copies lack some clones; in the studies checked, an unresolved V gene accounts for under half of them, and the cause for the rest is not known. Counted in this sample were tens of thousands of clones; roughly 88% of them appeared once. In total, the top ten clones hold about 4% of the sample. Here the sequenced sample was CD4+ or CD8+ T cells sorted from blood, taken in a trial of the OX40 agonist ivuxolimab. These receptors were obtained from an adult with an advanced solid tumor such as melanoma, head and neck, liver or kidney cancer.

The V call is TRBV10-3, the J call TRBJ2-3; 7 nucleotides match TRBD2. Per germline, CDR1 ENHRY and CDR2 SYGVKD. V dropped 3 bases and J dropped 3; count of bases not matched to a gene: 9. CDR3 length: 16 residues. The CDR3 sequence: CAISDPGGGMTDTQYF. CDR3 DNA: TGTGCCATCAGTGACCCCGGGGGAGGGATGACAGATACGCAGTATTTT.

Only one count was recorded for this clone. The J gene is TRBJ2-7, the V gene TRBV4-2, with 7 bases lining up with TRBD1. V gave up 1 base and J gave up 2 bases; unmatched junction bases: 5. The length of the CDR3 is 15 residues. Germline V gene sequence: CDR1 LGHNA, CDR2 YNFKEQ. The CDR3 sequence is CASSQVWTGTYEQYF. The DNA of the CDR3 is TGTGCCAGCAGCCAAGTTTGGACAGGCACCTACGAGCAGTACTTC.

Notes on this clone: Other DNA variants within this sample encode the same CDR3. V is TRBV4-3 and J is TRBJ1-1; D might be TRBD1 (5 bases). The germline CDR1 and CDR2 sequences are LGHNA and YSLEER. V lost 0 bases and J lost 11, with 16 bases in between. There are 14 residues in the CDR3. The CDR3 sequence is CASSQETATREAFF. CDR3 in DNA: TGCGCCAGCAGCCAAGAGACAGCCACCCGGGAGGCTTTCTTT.

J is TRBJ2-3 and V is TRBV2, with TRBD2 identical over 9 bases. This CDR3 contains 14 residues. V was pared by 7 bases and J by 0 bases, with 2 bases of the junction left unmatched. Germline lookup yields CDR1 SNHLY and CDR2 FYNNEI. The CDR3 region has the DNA TGTGCCAGCACTAGCGGGATTAGCACAGATACGCAGTATTTT. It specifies CASTSGISTDTQYF. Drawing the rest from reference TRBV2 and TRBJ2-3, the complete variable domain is EPEVTQTPSHQVTQMGQEVILRCVPISNHLYFYWYRQILGQKVEFLVSFYNNEISEKSEIFDDQFSVERPDGSNFTLKIRSTKLEDSAMYFCASTSGISTDTQYFGPGTRLTVL.

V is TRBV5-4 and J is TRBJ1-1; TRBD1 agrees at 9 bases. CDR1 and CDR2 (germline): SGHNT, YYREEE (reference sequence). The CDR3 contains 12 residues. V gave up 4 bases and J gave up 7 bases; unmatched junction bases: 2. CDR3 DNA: TGTGCCAGCAGCGGGACAGGGAATGAAGCTTTCTTT. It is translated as CASSGTGNEAFF.

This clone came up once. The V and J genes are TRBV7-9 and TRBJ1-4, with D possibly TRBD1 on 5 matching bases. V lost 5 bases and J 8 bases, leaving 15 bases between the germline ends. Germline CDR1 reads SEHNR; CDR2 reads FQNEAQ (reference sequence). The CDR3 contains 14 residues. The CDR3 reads CASSLGTITEKLFF. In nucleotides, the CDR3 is TGTGCCAGCAGCCTCGGGACCATAACAGAAAAACTGTTTTTT.

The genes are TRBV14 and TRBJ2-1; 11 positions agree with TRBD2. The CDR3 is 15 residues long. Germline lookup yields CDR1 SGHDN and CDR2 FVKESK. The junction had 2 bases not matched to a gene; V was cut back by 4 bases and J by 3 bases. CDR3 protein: CASSPGLADYNEQFF. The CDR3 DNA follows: TGTGCCAGCAGCCCGGGACTAGCGGACTACAATGAGCAGTTCTTC.

The chain's CDR3 is CASSLRQGFRETQYF. CDR3 nucleotide sequence: TGTGCCAGCAGCTTGCGACAGGGGTTTCGGGAGACCCAGTACTTC. The chain employs TRBV5-4 and TRBJ2-5, with 8 bases matching TRBD1. V was clipped by 1 base and J by 5 bases; unmatched bases: 7. From germline, CDR1 is SGHNT and CDR2 YYREEE (reference sequence). This CDR3 has 15 residues.

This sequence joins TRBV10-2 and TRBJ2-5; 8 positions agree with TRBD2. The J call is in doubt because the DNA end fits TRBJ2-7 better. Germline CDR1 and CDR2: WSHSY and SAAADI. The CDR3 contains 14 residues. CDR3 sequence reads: CASRGAGETYEQYF. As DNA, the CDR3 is TGCGCCAGCAGGGGAGCGGGAGAGACCTACGAGCAGTACTTC.

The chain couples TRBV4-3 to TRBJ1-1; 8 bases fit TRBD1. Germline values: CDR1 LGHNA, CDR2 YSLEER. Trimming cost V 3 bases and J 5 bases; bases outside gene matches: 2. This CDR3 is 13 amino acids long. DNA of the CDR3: TGCGCCAGCAGCCACGGACAGGGTACTGAAGCTTTCTTT. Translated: CASSHGQGTEAFF.

The DNA of the CDR3 is TGTGCCAGTAGTTCGAGCGGGGGGAACTATGGCTACACCTTC. Its translation: CASSSSGGNYGYTF. This sequence joins TRBV19 and TRBJ1-2; perhaps TRBD1 as D (5 bases). The V end lost 5 bases, the J end lost 2 bases, and 12 bases lay between the germline ends. Germline V gives CDR1 LNHDA, CDR2 SQIVND (reference sequence). The CDR3 is 14 amino acids.

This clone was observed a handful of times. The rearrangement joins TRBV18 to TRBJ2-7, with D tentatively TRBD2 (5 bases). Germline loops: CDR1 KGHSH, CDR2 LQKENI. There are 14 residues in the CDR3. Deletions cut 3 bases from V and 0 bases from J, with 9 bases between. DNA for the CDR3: TGTGCCAGCTCACCTGAGCGGACCTCCTACGAGCAGTACTTC. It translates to CASSPERTSYEQYF.

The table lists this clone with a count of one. CDR3 coding DNA: TGTGCCAGCAGCCTTCGACAGGCGTACACAGATACGCAGTATTTT. Encoded protein: CASSLRQAYTDTQYF. The V gene is TRBV5-6, the J gene TRBJ2-3; maybe TRBD1 (6 bases). Germline V gives CDR1 SGHDT, CDR2 YYEEEE. The length of the CDR3 is 15 residues. V was cut by 4 bases and J by 2 bases, with 14 bases left in between.

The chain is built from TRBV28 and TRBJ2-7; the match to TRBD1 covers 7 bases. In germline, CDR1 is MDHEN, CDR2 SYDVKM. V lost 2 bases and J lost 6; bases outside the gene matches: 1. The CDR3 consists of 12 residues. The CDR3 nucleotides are TGTGCCAGCAGTTTAGGGGACAGCGAGCAGTACTTC. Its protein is CASSLGDSEQYF.

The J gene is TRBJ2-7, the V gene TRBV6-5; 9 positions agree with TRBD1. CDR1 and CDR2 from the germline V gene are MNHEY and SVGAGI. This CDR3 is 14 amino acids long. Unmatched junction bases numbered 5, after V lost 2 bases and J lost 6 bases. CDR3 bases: TGTGCCAGCAGTTACGGACAGGGGCTCGCCGAGCAGTACTTC. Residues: CASSYGQGLAEQYF.

The CDR3 reads CSSLRGGEQYF. The CDR3 DNA sequence: TGCAGCTCCTTGAGGGGGGGCGAGCAGTACTTC. The V call is TRBV20-1, the J call TRBJ2-7; D is perhaps TRBD2 (7 bases). Germline V gives CDR1 DFQATT, CDR2 SNEGSKA (reference sequence). The CDR3 covers 11 residues.

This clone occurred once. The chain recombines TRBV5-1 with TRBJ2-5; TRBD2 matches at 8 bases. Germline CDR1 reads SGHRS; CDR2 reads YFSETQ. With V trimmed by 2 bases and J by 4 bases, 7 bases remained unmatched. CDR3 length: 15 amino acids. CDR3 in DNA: TGCGCCAGCAGCTTCTACGGGAGGGCCGGAGAGACCCAGTACTTC. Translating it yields CASSFYGRAGETQYF.

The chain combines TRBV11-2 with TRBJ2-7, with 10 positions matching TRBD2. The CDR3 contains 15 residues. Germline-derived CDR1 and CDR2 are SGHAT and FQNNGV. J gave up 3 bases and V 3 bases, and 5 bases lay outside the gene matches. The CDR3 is CASSLSSGSNYEQYF. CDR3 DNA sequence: TGTGCCAGCAGCTTGTCTAGCGGGAGCAACTACGAGCAGTACTTC.

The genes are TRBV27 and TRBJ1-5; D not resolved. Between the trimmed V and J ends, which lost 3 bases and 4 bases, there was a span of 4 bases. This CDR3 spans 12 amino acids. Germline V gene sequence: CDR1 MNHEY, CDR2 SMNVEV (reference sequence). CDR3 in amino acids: CASSFLNQPQHF. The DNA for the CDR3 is TGTGCCAGCAGTTTCTTGAATCAGCCCCAGCATTTT.

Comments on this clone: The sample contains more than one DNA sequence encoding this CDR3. This CDR3 is CASSPTGDRDEQFF. CDR3 sequence (DNA): TGTGCCAGCTCCCCGACAGGAGACCGCGATGAGCAGTTCTTC. The gene calls are TRBV18 and TRBJ2-1; the D gene is possibly TRBD1 (6 bases). The CDR3 length is 14 residues. Germline loops: CDR1 KGHSH, CDR2 LQKENI. V gave up 6 bases and J gave up 8 bases, with 17 bases separating them. The variable domain in full, with the rest retrieved from reference TRBV18 and TRBJ2-1, is NAGVMQNPRHLVRRRGQEARLRCSPMKGHSHVYWYRQLPEEGLKFMVYLQKENIIDESGMPKERFSAEFPKEGPSILRIQQVVRGDSAAYFCASSPTGDRDEQFFGPGTRLTVL.

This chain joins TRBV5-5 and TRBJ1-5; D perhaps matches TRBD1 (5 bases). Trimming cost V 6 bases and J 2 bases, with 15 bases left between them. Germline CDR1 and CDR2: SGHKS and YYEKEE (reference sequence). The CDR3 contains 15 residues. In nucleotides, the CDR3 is TGTGCCAGCACCCTGGGGGGTTTGGGCAATCAGCCCCAGCATTTT. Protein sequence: CASTLGGLGNQPQHF.

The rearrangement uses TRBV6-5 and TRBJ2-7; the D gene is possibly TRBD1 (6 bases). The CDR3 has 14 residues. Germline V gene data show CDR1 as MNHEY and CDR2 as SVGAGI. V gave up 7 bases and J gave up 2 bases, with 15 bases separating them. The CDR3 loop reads CASTPTGEPYEQYF. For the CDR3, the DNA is TGTGCCAGCACCCCGACAGGAGAGCCCTACGAGCAGTACTTC.

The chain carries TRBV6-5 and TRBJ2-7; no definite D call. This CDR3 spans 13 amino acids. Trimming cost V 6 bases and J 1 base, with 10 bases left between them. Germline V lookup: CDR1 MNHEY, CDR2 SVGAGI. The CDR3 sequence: CASSDVRSYEQYF. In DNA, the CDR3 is TGTGCCAGCAGCGACGTTAGGTCCTACGAGCAGTACTTC.

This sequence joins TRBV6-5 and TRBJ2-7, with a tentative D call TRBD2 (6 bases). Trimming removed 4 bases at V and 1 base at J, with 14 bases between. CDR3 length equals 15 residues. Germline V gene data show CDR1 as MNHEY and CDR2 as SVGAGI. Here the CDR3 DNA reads TGTGCCAGCAGTTTCTCAACCGGGACTTCCTACGAGCAGTACTTC. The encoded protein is CASSFSTGTSYEQYF.

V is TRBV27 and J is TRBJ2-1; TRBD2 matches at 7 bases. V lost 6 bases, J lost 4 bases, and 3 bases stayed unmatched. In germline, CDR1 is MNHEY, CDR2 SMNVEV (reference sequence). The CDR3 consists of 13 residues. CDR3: CASSGRSYNEQFF. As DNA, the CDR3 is TGTGCCAGCAGCGGGAGGTCTTACAATGAGCAGTTCTTC.

DNA of the CDR3: TGCAGCGGCCAGACAGATACGCAGTATTTT. It yields the protein CSGQTDTQYF. V and J are TRBV29-1 and TRBJ2-3; D not certain. CDR1 and CDR2 (germline): SQVTM, ANQGSEA. V lost 7 bases and J 3 bases, leaving 5 bases between the germline ends. The CDR3 contains 10 residues.

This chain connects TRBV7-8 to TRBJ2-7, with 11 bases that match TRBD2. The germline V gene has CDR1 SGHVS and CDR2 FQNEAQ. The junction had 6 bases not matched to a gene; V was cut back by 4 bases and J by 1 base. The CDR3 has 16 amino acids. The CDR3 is CASSSTTSGMSYEQYF. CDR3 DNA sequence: TGTGCCAGCAGCTCTACGACTAGCGGGATGTCCTACGAGCAGTACTTC.